Following are 29 T cell receptor beta chains from one sample sequenced in a study of CD8+CD57+ T cells in acquired aplastic anemia. Genomic DNA served as template for TCR beta VDJ and CDR3 profiling. Each CDR3 protein gets one entry after TCRdb re-called the reads with MiXCR. Seen here are 250,000 or so distinct CDR3 sequences, approximately 45% observed once, and the top ten hold 7% to 9.5%. Sequencing involved patients with CD8+CD57+ cell expansion previously shown by flow cytometry. Specimen: sorted CD4+, CD8+, or CD8+CD57+ T cells (not recorded which) from PBMCs. These TCRs come from a human donor with aplastic anemia.

This clonotype was picked up a small number of times. This chain uses TRBV5-1 with TRBJ1-3; D remains ambiguous. V lost 0 bases and J 0 bases, leaving 19 bases between the germline ends. Germline V CDR1 and CDR2: SGHRS, YFSETQ. The CDR3 consists of 19 residues. CDR3 sequence: CASSLAGLAAASSGNTIYF. The CDR3, as DNA: TGCGCCAGCAGCTTGGCCGGCTTGGCAGCCGCGAGCTCTGGAAACACCATATATTTT.

The J gene is TRBJ1-2, the V gene TRBV29-1, with D possibly matching TRBD1 (6 bases). V was cut by 6 bases and J by 2 bases, with 16 bases left in between. Germline V gene data show CDR1 as SQVTM and CDR2 as ANQGSEA. The CDR3 totals 14 residues. CDR3 in amino acids: CSVPSTGFNYGYTF. In DNA form, the CDR3 reads TGCAGCGTGCCGTCGACAGGCTTCAACTATGGCTACACCTTC.

The rearrangement uses TRBV7-2 and TRBJ1-2; the match to TRBD1 covers 10 bases. The CDR3 is 13 amino acids. Germline assignment: CDR1 SGHTA and CDR2 FQGNSA. Losses at the gene ends were 4 bases for V and 7 bases for J; bases not matched to a gene: 3. The CDR3 DNA sequence: TGTGCCAGCAGCTCGCGGACAGGGGGTGGCTACACCTTC. Amino acid sequence: CASSSRTGGGYTF. The full variable domain, completed using reference TRBV7-2 and TRBJ1-2, is GAGVSQSPSNKVTEKGKDVELRCDPISGHTALYWYRQSLGQGLEFLIYFQGNSAPDKSGLPSDRFSAERTGGSVSTLTIQRTQQEDSAVYLCASSSRTGGGYTFGSGTRLTVV.

This clonotype showed up just once. V is TRBV24-1 and J is TRBJ2-5; 8 bases match TRBD1. Germline V gene data show CDR1 as KGHDR and CDR2 as SFDVKD. V trimming: 5 bases; J trimming: 5 bases; junction bases outside the gene matches: 3. The CDR3 is made up of 13 amino acids. DNA of the CDR3: TGTGCCACCAGTGCAGGGGGCAGGGAGACCCAGTACTTC. This translates into CATSAGGRETQYF.

A note on this clonotype: This may stem from a read error, because a much larger clone lies one nucleotide away. In nucleotides, the CDR3 is TGTGCCAGCAGCCCGAACCGGGACAGGGGTGTGAACACTGAAGCTTCCTTT. Residues: CASSPNRDRGVNTEASF. V gene TRBV7-9 combines with J gene TRBJ1-1; TRBD1 aligns across 10 bases. This CDR3 is 17 amino acids long. Germline values: CDR1 SEHNR, CDR2 FQNEAQ (reference sequence). Supplemented by reference TRBV7-9 and TRBJ1-1, the full variable domain reads DTGVSQNPRHKITKRGQNVTFRCDPISEHNRLYWYRQTLGQGPEFLTYFQNEAQLEKSRLLSDRFSAERPKGSFSTLEIQRTEQGDSAMYLCASSPNRDRGVNTEASFGQGTRLTVV.

The chain combines TRBV7-2 with TRBJ2-6, with 8 positions matching TRBD1. Trimming removed 5 bases from V and 0 bases from J; junction bases left unmatched: 6. This CDR3 has 17 residues. CDR1 and CDR2 (germline): SGHTA, FQGNSA. CDR3 coding DNA: TGTGCCAGCAGCCGGACAGGGACTTACTCTGGGGCCAACGTCCTGACTTTC. It yields the protein CASSRTGTYSGANVLTF.

This clonotype was seen ten or more times. V and J are TRBV12-3 or TRBV12-4 and TRBJ1-3; D ambiguous. V dropped 0 bases and J dropped 2 bases, with 2 bases sitting between them. CDR3 length: 13 amino acids. CDR3 region: CASSLATGNTIYF. CDR3 DNA: TGTGCCAGCAGTTTAGCAACTGGAAACACCATATATTTT.

The V call is TRBV29-1, the J call TRBJ2-1, with 10 bases matching TRBD2. The V gene end was trimmed by 5 bases and the J gene end by 8 bases; junction bases not matched to a gene: 3. Germline V gives CDR1 SQVTM, CDR2 ANQGSEA. The CDR3 is 12 amino acids. The CDR3 region has the DNA TGCAGCGTTAGCGGGGGGGCTGATGAGCAGTTCTTC. It specifies CSVSGGADEQFF.

The CDR3 reads CSARDFKAGELETQYF. The CDR3 coding sequence is TGCAGTGCTAGAGATTTTAAGGCGGGGGAATTGGAGACCCAGTACTTC. The chain employs TRBV20-1 and TRBJ2-5, with 7 nucleotides matching TRBD2. Germline V gives CDR1 DFQATT, CDR2 SNEGSKA (reference sequence). V gave up 0 bases and J gave up 5 bases; unmatched junction bases: 12. CDR3 length equals 16 residues.

This clonotype was detected a few times. The CDR3: CSARDWREDQPQHF. The CDR3 DNA is TGCAGTGCTAGAGATTGGAGGGAGGATCAGCCCCAGCATTTT. The chain is built from TRBV20-1 and TRBJ1-5; no firm D call. CDR3 length: 14 amino acids. Looked up from germline, CDR1 is DFQATT and CDR2 is SNEGSKA (reference sequence). The V end lost 0 bases, the J end lost 5 bases, and 11 bases lay between the germline ends.

The J gene is TRBJ2-1, the V gene TRBV7-9, with D unclear. Germline loops: CDR1 SEHNR, CDR2 FQNEAQ (reference sequence). The CDR3 has 16 residues. V lost 5 bases, J lost 0 bases, and 14 bases lay in between. The CDR3 loop reads CASSRHTTSSYNEQFF. DNA of the CDR3: TGTGCCAGCAGCCGACACACTACGAGCTCCTACAATGAGCAGTTCTTC.

Regarding this clonotype: A much larger clone differs by one base, so this may be a read error. Lacking the conserved final phenylalanine or tryptophan, this CDR3 likely reflects a read error. The chain uses TRBV4-1 and TRBJ2-1, with a possible D match to TRBD2 (7 bases). The CDR3 covers 13 residues. V was cut by 5 bases and J by 8 bases, with 13 bases left in between. Germline V gene sequence: CDR1 MGHRA, CDR2 YSYEKL. The CDR3 coding sequence is TGCGCCAGCAGCAACCGGGGGGCCGATGAGCAGTTCCTC. It encodes CASSNRGADEQFL.

This clonotype has ten or more counts. The chain recombines TRBV5-6 with TRBJ2-2; no reliable D call. Germline lookup yields CDR1 SGHDT and CDR2 YYEEEE. Trimming took 6 bases from V and 7 from J, leaving 7 bases between them. The CDR3 extends over 11 amino acids. CDR3 bases: TGTGCCAGCACCTCTGACGGGGAGCTGTTTTTT. Residues: CASTSDGELFF.

There are a few counts of this clonotype. This chain connects TRBV6-2 or TRBV6-3 to TRBJ1-1; D is ambiguous. The ends were cut back, 8 bases at V and 0 bases at J, with 22 bases in the middle. Germline V gene data show CDR1 as MNHEY and CDR2 as SVGEGT. The CDR3 has 17 amino acids. In nucleotides, the CDR3 is TGTGCCAGCCGAACAGACTCGGAACGGTTGGTGAACACTGAAGCTTTCTTT. As protein: CASRTDSERLVNTEAFF.

About this clonotype: With a much larger clone just one base away, this may be a read error. The rearrangement uses TRBV13 and TRBJ2-2, with a possible D match to TRBD2 (6 bases). Germline V CDR1 and CDR2: PRHDT, FYEKMQ (reference sequence). The V and J ends lost 5 bases and 6 bases respectively, with 22 bases between them. The CDR3 is made up of 17 amino acids. CDR3: CASSPGLSGRYPGELFF. CDR3 DNA: TGTGCCAGCAGCCCAGGTCTCTCAGGGAGGTATCCCGGGGAGCTGTTTTTT.

This rearrangement joins TRBV7-2 to TRBJ2-7; the D is unclear. Germline V CDR1 and CDR2: SGHTA, FQGNSA. This CDR3 contains 17 residues. Trimming removed 1 base from V and 4 bases from J, with 20 bases in between. The CDR3 DNA reads TGTGCCAGCAGCTTAGGCCCGATCGGGTTAGAAGGGTACGAGCAGTACTTC. Its translation: CASSLGPIGLEGYEQYF.

This sequence joins TRBV2 and TRBJ2-7; TRBD1 matches at 8 bases. The CDR3 contains 12 residues. The V gene end was trimmed by 7 bases and the J gene end by 3 bases; junction bases not matched to a gene: 2. Per the germline V gene, CDR1 is SNHLY and CDR2 is FYNNEI. The CDR3 loop is CASTDRGYEQYF. The CDR3 nucleotides are TGTGCCAGCACCGACAGGGGCTACGAGCAGTACTTC.

The chain employs TRBV25-1 and TRBJ2-3; D remains ambiguous. There are 13 residues in the CDR3. Germline V CDR1 and CDR2: MGHDK, SYGVNS. V lost 6 bases and J lost 4, with 11 bases in between. The CDR3 DNA reads as TGTGCCAGCAGCTTCGATGGAGCAGATACGCAGTATTTT. Translated, it gives CASSFDGADTQYF.

This clonotype was seen many times. The chain joins TRBV2 to TRBJ2-1; 8 positions agree with TRBD2. The CDR3 covers 13 residues. Trimming at V came to 6 bases and at J to 7 bases, leaving 5 bases not matched to a gene. In germline, CDR1 is SNHLY, CDR2 FYNNEI. The CDR3 here is CASRGLAGNEQFF. The CDR3 bases are TGTGCCAGCAGGGGGCTAGCGGGTAATGAGCAGTTCTTC.

The chain uses TRBV25-1 and TRBJ2-7, with TRBD1 matching over 9 bases. Germline V gives CDR1 MGHDK, CDR2 SYGVNS. The CDR3 totals 17 residues. J gave up 0 bases and V 6 bases, and 12 bases lay outside the gene matches. In DNA, the CDR3 is TGTGCCAGCAGCCGAGATTTGGGACAGGGAACCTCCTACGAGCAGTACTTC. This gives the protein CASSRDLGQGTSYEQYF.

Points on this clonotype: A much larger clonotype is one base distant, so this may be a read error. This rearrangement joins TRBV7-9 to TRBJ1-3; TRBD1 matches at 7 bases. The CDR3 contains 16 residues. The V gene's germline CDR1 is SEHNR and CDR2 FQNEAQ (reference sequence). Trimming cost V 0 bases and J 8 bases; bases outside gene matches: 10. The CDR3 region is CASSLARGRRGDTIYF. For the CDR3, the DNA is TGTGCCAGCAGCTTAGCAAGGGGGCGACGCGGAGACACCATATATTTT.

A few counts support this clonotype. One base away lies a much larger clone, so this may be a sequencing read error. The chain joins TRBV20-1 to TRBJ1-2; no clear D gene. Germline CDR1 reads DFQATT; CDR2 reads SNEGSKA (reference sequence). CDR3 length equals 14 residues. CDR3: CGARAKETNYGYTF. CDR3 in DNA: TGCGGTGCTAGAGCAAAGGAGACTAACTATGGCTACACCTTC.

V usage is TRBV28 and J usage is TRBJ2-7, with D perhaps matching TRBD1 (6 bases). This CDR3 has 14 residues. Germline loops: CDR1 MDHEN, CDR2 SYDVKM. V was cut by 6 bases and J by 4 bases, with 16 bases left in between. Here the CDR3 DNA reads TGTGCCAGCAGCACAGGGCCCATATTATACGAGCAGTACTTC. Amino acids: CASSTGPILYEQYF.

There are many counts of this clonotype. The gene calls are TRBV12-3 or TRBV12-4 and TRBJ1-6, with 7 bases that match TRBD1. J gave up 9 bases and V 6 bases, and 11 bases lay outside the gene matches. CDR3 length: 15 amino acids. Written as DNA, the CDR3 is TGTGCCAGCAGATCAAAGACAGGGATGGGTTCACCCCTCCACTTT. Amino acid sequence: CASRSKTGMGSPLHF.

Of note for this clonotype: This clone may be a read error of a much larger clone one base away. Since the CDR3 does not end with the conserved phenylalanine or tryptophan, this likely comes from a read error. The CDR3 DNA is TGTGCCAGCAGCTTAGTAAGGCAGGGGTCTGGAAACACCATATATCTT. Its translation is CASSLVRQGSGNTIYL. This chain links TRBV7-8 with TRBJ1-3; tentatively, D is TRBD1 (6 bases). V was trimmed by 1 base and J by 1 base, leaving 11 bases between them. Germline values: CDR1 SGHVS, CDR2 FQNEAQ. This CDR3 comprises 16 residues.

This clonotype was found a few times. This chain joins TRBV7-9 and TRBJ2-5, with TRBD1 matching over 9 bases. J lost 0 bases, V lost 5 bases, and 22 bases had no gene match. The CDR3 spans 21 residues. Looked up from germline, CDR1 is SEHNR and CDR2 is FQNEAQ (reference sequence). CDR3 coding DNA: TGTGCCAGCAGCATACACCCCCCCGGGACAGGGAGGCTCCTGTACCAAGAGACCCAGTACTTC. This gives the protein CASSIHPPGTGRLLYQETQYF.

About this clonotype: With a much larger clone just one base away, this may be a read error. The chain combines TRBV20-1 with TRBJ1-3, with D possibly TRBD1 on 6 matching bases. In germline, CDR1 is DFQATT, CDR2 SNEGSKA (reference sequence). The CDR3 length is 17 residues. CDR3 loop: CSAHSISGTSSGTTIYF. The CDR3 nucleotides read TGCAGTGCTCACTCTATATCCGGGACAAGCTCTGGAACCACCATATATTTT.

The table lists this clonotype with a count of one. The V call is TRBV29-1, the J call TRBJ2-1; 9 bases fit TRBD1. The CDR3 is made up of 13 amino acids. J was trimmed by 5 bases and V by 7 bases; bases with no gene match: 6. Germline-derived CDR1 and CDR2 are SQVTM and ANQGSEA. The CDR3 region is CSGGTGRNNEQFF. CDR3 in DNA: TGCAGCGGAGGGACAGGGCGTAACAATGAGCAGTTCTTC.

This clonotype came up once. The V gene is TRBV2, the J gene TRBJ1-6; D is possibly TRBD1 (5 bases). The CDR3 totals 14 residues. Trimming pared 6 bases from V and 6 bases from J, leaving 12 bases between. CDR1 is SNHLY, CDR2 FYNNEI, per germline. In DNA, the CDR3 is TGTGCCAGCAGAGACAGTCTAATTAATTCACCCCTCCACTTT. Protein product: CASRDSLINSPLHF.